The rows below give T cell receptor beta chains drawn from one sample of a study of shared clonotypes between healthy human individuals. Libraries were prepared by immunoSEQ multiplex PCR; TCRdb keeps only in-frame clonotypes and omits some of them. Here the sample spans about 700,000 clones, about 91% being singletons. What was sequenced was naive CD8+ T cells sorted from blood. Every receptor here comes from a man aged 25-45 years in good health. Both conserved end residues are part of each CDR3.

TRBV7-9	TRBJ2-1	CASSPRLAGATNEQFF
TRBV2	TRBJ2-5	CAAVNTGGLKDQETQYF
TRBV4-1	TRBJ1-1	CASSQDPVHRGQSAFF
TRBV28	TRBJ2-1	CASSNEAVYNEQFF
TRBV28	TRBJ2-1	CASSLGAGSSYNEQFF
TRBV15	TRBJ2-7	CATSREAGSSYEQYF
TRBV27	TRBJ2-1	CASSGGGVPHEQFF
TRBV7-9	TRBJ2-7	CASSPTLGGLSYEQYF
TRBV19	TRBJ2-7	CASSSWATRYSYEQYF
TRBV11-2	TRBJ2-2	CASSLVQGESGELFF
TRBV5-1	TRBJ2-1	CASSGDSPGLAGGPDNEQFF
TRBV7-9	TRBJ1-2	CASSLGRTGGLYGYTF
TRBV7-9	TRBJ1-4	CASSLFGKGKGNEKLFF
TRBV7-9	TRBJ1-5	CASSSQGNNQPQHF
TRBV7-9	TRBJ2-7	CASSPPHGTREAYEQYF
TRBV7-9	TRBJ2-1	CASRPGTSRSEQFF
TRBV7-9	TRBJ1-5	CASSLASNQPQHF
TRBV30	TRBJ1-4	CAWSDANEKLFF
TRBV27	TRBJ1-5	CASGPEEGNQPQHF
TRBV5-8	TRBJ2-7	CASSLAHPGSYEQYF
TRBV7-8	TRBJ2-1	CASSLETGVYNEQFF
TRBV11-2	TRBJ2-3	CASSLDWTRTDTQYF
TRBV4-1	TRBJ2-7	CASSHFVTGDTNEQYF
TRBV7-9	TRBJ2-5	CASSRDRETQYF
TRBV19	TRBJ2-1	CASISGLYYNEQFF
TRBV6-5	TRBJ2-1	CASSYGLYNEQFF
TRBV15	TRBJ2-2	CATSKGGFSDGGELFF
TRBV6-6	TRBJ2-5	CASINGWEGEETQYF
TRBV7-6	TRBJ1-5	CASSLFSDGGTQHF
TRBV28	TRBJ2-7	CASSSSDRGLNEQYF
TRBV7-9	TRBJ2-1	CASSLTKGPSGRSYEQFF
TRBV29-1	TRBJ1-2	CSVLSASTFSYGYTF
TRBV7-6	TRBJ2-1	CASSQAPGLAGYEQFF
TRBV11-2	TRBJ2-2	CASSLSPGGLFGELFF
TRBV5-5	TRBJ2-1	CASSPGDSGTYNEQFF
TRBV6-1	TRBJ2-7	CASQAFWGSYEQYF
TRBV9	TRBJ2-5	CASSSQGTGRETQYF
TRBV7-9	TRBJ2-5	CASSGEGVFQETQYF
TRBV7-9	TRBJ2-1	CASRSPLAGSSDNEQFF
TRBV9	TRBJ2-1	CASSAHRATSGRGYEQFF
TRBV6-5	TRBJ2-7	CASSYETGAPREQYF
TRBV2	TRBJ2-2	CASVAGATGELFF
TRBV9	TRBJ2-2	CASSVDGTMNTGELFF
TRBV7-6	TRBJ2-1	CASSSGLAGTKNEQFF
TRBV7-9	TRBJ2-3	CASMGDTQYF
TRBV19	TRBJ2-7	CASSMWESYEQYF
TRBV7-6	TRBJ1-4	CASSLLGLGEKLFF
TRBV4-1	TRBJ2-7	CASSPWDRGGVEQYF
TRBV4-1	TRBJ1-3	CASSHDSWSSGNTIYF
TRBV10-1	TRBJ2-1	CASSDLGTADSYNEQFF